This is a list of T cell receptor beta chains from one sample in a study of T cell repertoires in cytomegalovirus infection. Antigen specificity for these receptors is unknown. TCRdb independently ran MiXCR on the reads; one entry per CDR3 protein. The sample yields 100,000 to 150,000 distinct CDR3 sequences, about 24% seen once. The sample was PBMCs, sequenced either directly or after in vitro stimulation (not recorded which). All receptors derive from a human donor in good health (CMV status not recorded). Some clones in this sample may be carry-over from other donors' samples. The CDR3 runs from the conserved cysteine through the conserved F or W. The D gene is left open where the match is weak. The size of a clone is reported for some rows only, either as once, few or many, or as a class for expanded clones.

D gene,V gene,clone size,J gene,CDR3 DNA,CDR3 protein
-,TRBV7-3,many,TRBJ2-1,TGTGCCAGCAGCTTCGGGACCGGTGAGCAGTTCTTC,CASSFGTGEQFF
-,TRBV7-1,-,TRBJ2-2,TGTGCCAGCATTGGCAGGAACACCGGGGAGCTGTTTTTT,CASIGRNTGELFF
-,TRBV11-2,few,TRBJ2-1,TGTGCCAGCAGCCCCTTCAAAGAGCAGTTCTTC,CASSPFKEQFF
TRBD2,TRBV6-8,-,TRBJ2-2,TGTGCCAGCAGTCCTCCTAGCGGGAGGCGGGAGCTGTTTTTT,CASSPPSGRRELFF
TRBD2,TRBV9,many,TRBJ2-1,TGTGCCAGCAGCGTCCAGCGGGAGCTGTACAATGAGCAGTTCTTC,CASSVQRELYNEQFF
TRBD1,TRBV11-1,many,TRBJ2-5,TGTGCCAGCAGCTTGGACAGGGAAAGCGAGACCCAGTACTTC,CASSLDRESETQYF
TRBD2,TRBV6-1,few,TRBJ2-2,TGTGCCAGCAGGGAACTAGCGGGAGACGTGGGCGGGGAGCTGTTTTTT,CASRELAGDVGGELFF
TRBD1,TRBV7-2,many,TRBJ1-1,TGTGCCAGCAGCCGGGAATTTGTTGGACAGGGAGCTTTCTTT,CASSREFVGQGAFF
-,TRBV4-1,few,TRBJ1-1,TGCGCCAGCAGCCAAGGGGGGATGAACACTGAAGCTTTCTTT,CASSQGGMNTEAFF
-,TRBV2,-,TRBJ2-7,TGTGCCAGCAGCGACGGGCGGGGTGAGCAGTACTTC,CASSDGRGEQYF
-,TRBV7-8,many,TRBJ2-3,TGTGCCAGCAGCCAAAATAATCACAGGTCCTGGAACACAGATACGCAGTATTTT,CASSQNNHRSWNTDTQYF
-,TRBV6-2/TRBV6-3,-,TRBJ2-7,TGTGCCAGCAGTCCCGGGCGACACTACGAGCAGTACTTC,CASSPGRHYEQYF
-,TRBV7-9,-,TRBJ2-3,TGTGCCAGCTCAGCCACAGATACGCAGTATTTT,CASSATDTQYF
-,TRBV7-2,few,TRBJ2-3,TGTGCCAGCAGCTTCTCCGGGACAAGGGCAGATACGCAGTATTTT,CASSFSGTRADTQYF
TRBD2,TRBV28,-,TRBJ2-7,TGTGCCAGCAGTTCCTCTATTGGGAGGGCCCCCCACGAGCAGTACTTC,CASSSSIGRAPHEQYF
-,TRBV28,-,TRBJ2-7,TGTGCCAGCAGTTTTGGGCTATACGAGCAGTACTTC,CASSFGLYEQYF
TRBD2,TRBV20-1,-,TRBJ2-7,TGCAGTGCTAGAGATTCGGGTGCGGGAGCCTACGAGCAGTACTTC,CSARDSGAGAYEQYF
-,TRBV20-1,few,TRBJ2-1,TGCAGTGCTATAAGAGCCGCGTTGGGGCAGTTCTTC,CSAIRAALGQFF
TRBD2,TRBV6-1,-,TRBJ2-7,TGTGCCAGCAGCCCGAACCTCGGACTAGCGGGAGGGTACGAGCAGTACTTC,CASSPNLGLAGGYEQYF
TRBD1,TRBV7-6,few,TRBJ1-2,TGTGCCAGCAGCTTTGGACAGGGGAACTATGGCTACACCTTC,CASSFGQGNYGYTF
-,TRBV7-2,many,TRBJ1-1,TGTGCCAGCAGCCTAGGACCAGGACAAGCAACTGAAGCTTTCTTT,CASSLGPGQATEAFF
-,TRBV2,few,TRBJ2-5,TGTGCCAGCAGCATGACAGAGGGGACAGAGACCCAGTACTTC,CASSMTEGTETQYF
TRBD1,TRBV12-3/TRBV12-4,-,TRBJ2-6,TGTGCCAGCAGTGGACAGGAAACCTCTGGGGCCAACGTCCTGACTTTC,CASSGQETSGANVLTF
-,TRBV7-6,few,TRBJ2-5,TGTGCCAGCAGCTTAAATTTGGCCCTCCAAGAGACCCAGTACTTC,CASSLNLALQETQYF
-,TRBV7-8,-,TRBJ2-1,TGTGCCAGCAGCTCCCGGGAGAACCCCTACAATGAGCAGTTCTTC,CASSSRENPYNEQFF
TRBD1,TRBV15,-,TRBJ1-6,TGTGCCACCAGCCGGACAGGGTCTAATTCACCCCTCCACTTT,CATSRTGSNSPLHF
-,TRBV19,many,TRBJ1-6,TGTGCCAGTACTGGAGGGGTTCATAATTCACCCCTCCACTTT,CASTGGVHNSPLHF